Presented here are 18 T cell receptor beta chains from one specimen sequenced in a study of blood T cell repertoires in COVID-19. Libraries were prepared by immunoSEQ multiplex PCR; TCRdb keeps only in-frame clonotypes and omits some of them. The data show almost 200,000 clones, about 86% seen once. The sequenced sample was peripheral blood. The receptors come from a woman in her 70s with acute or convalescent COVID-19.

This clone has a single count. This rearrangement joins TRBV18 to TRBJ1-1; possible D gene TRBD1, 5 bases. The CDR3 is made up of 14 amino acids. Trimming pared 4 bases from V and 4 bases from J, leaving 13 bases between. From germline, CDR1 is KGHSH and CDR2 LQKENI. The CDR3 here is CASSLRDSPTEAFF. As DNA, the CDR3 is TGTGCCAGCTCACTACGGGACTCACCCACTGAAGCTTTCTTT. The full variable domain, in which reference TRBV18 and TRBJ1-1 provide the parts outside the CDR3, is NAGVMQNPRHLVRRRGQEARLRCSPMKGHSHVYWYRQLPEEGLKFMVYLQKENIIDESGMPKERFSAEFPKEGPSILRIQQVVRGDSAAYFCASSLRDSPTEAFFGQGTRLTVV.

J is TRBJ1-4 and V is TRBV6-5; TRBD1 might be the D (6 bases). Per germline, CDR1 MNHEY and CDR2 SVGAGI. CDR3 length equals 15 residues. The ends were cut back, 6 bases at V and 7 bases at J, with 18 bases in the middle. The CDR3 coding sequence is TGTGCCAGCAGCCCGAATACAGGGAAGGGTGAAAAACTGTTTTTT. Its translation is CASSPNTGKGEKLFF.

The chain links TRBV29-1 to TRBJ1-1, with TRBD1 identical over 10 bases. V was pared by 7 bases and J by 12 bases, with 11 bases of the junction left unmatched. Per the germline V gene, CDR1 is SQVTM and CDR2 is ANQGSEA. CDR3 length equals 12 residues. CDR3: CSAQPGTGVPFF. DNA for the CDR3: TGCAGCGCCCAACCCGGGACAGGGGTGCCTTTCTTT.

The J gene is TRBJ2-5, the V gene TRBV10-3; 10 nucleotides agree with TRBD2. Germline CDR1 is ENHRY and CDR2 is SYGVKD. The CDR3 is made up of 14 amino acids. With V trimmed by 6 bases and J by 4 bases, 5 bases remained unmatched. CDR3 region: CAISGTSARETQYF. In DNA form, the CDR3 reads TGTGCCATCAGCGGGACTAGCGCGAGAGAGACCCAGTACTTC.

V gene TRBV27 combines with J gene TRBJ2-1, with D maybe TRBD1 (5 bases). V dropped 3 bases and J dropped 8 bases, with 17 bases sitting between them. This CDR3 contains 15 residues. Germline CDR1 is MNHEY and CDR2 is SMNVEV (reference sequence). The CDR3 loop reads CASSFESRQMDEQFF. CDR3 coding DNA: TGTGCCAGCAGTTTTGAGAGCCGACAGATGGATGAGCAGTTCTTC.

The CDR3 sequence is CASKANGGYEQYF. The CDR3 DNA is TGTGCCAGCAAGGCCAACGGAGGCTACGAGCAGTACTTC. V usage is TRBV6-5 and J usage is TRBJ2-7, with D possibly being TRBD2 (5 bases). Deletions cut 7 bases from V and 3 bases from J, with 13 bases between. Germline CDR1 is MNHEY and CDR2 is SVGAGI. This CDR3 is built from 13 residues.

CDR3 loop: CASSRQGSQPQHF. Written as DNA, the CDR3 is TGTGCCAGCAGCCGACAGGGGTCTCAGCCCCAGCATTTT. The V and J genes are TRBV3-1 (or the pseudogene TRBV3-2) and TRBJ1-5; TRBD1 aligns across 8 bases. V lost 4 bases and J lost 6; bases outside the gene matches: 2. Germline CDR1 LGHDT, CDR2 YNNKEL (reference sequence). The CDR3 spans 13 residues.

This clone was detected only once. The CDR3 protein is CASSLQGGITEAFF. Written as DNA, the CDR3 is TGCGCCAGCAGCTTGCAGGGTGGTATCACTGAAGCTTTCTTT. The rearrangement uses TRBV5-1 and TRBJ1-1; D is perhaps TRBD1 (5 bases). Germline CDR1 reads SGHRS; CDR2 reads YFSETQ. V lost 1 base to trimming and J lost 4 bases, with 11 bases between them. The CDR3 has 14 residues. Full variable domain (outside the CDR3, taken from reference TRBV5-1 and TRBJ1-1): KAGVTQTPRYLIKTRGQQVTLSCSPISGHRSVSWYQQTPGQGLQFLFEYFSETQRNKGNFPGRFSGRQFSNSRSEMNVSTLELGDSALYLCASSLQGGITEAFFGQGTRLTVV.

The chain uses TRBV2 and TRBJ1-5; 7 positions match TRBD1. Germline assignment: CDR1 SNHLY and CDR2 FYNNEI. The V segment lost 7 bases and the J segment 0 bases; nucleotides outside the gene matches: 6. The CDR3 has 15 residues. CDR3 sequence: CASTGQLHSNQPQHF. The CDR3 DNA follows: TGTGCCAGCACGGGACAGCTTCATAGCAATCAGCCCCAGCATTTT.

The rearrangement uses TRBV6-5 and TRBJ2-7; 7 bases are a match to TRBD1. CDR1 is MNHEY, CDR2 SVGAGI, per germline. Germline trimming cut 6 bases from V and 1 base from J; bases unmatched to any gene: 6. CDR3 size: 14 residues. CDR3 nucleotides: TGTGCCAGCAGGCGACAGGGCTCTTCCTACGAGCAGTACTTC. The encoded protein is CASRRQGSSYEQYF.

The chain couples TRBV9 to TRBJ2-1, with TRBD2 matching 8 bases. This CDR3 has 15 residues. J was trimmed by 8 bases and V by 2 bases; bases with no gene match: 9. Germline assignment: CDR1 SGDLS and CDR2 YYNGEE. Here the CDR3 reads CASSVEYGRGDEQFF. In DNA, the CDR3 is TGTGCCAGCAGCGTTGAATACGGGAGGGGGGATGAGCAGTTCTTC.

The chain carries TRBV19 and TRBJ2-5; D perhaps matches TRBD2 (6 bases). V lost 5 bases to trimming and J lost 5 bases, with 12 bases between them. The CDR3 consists of 13 residues. Germline CDR1 and CDR2: LNHDA and SQIVND (reference sequence). The CDR3 DNA is TGTGCCAGTAGTGGAGGGGCTCGGGAGACCCAGTACTTC. Translating gives CASSGGARETQYF.

V and J are TRBV16 and TRBJ2-7; no clear D gene. CDR1 KGHSY and CDR2 FQNENV come from the germline V gene. The CDR3 has 11 amino acids. Trimming left V 4 bases short and J 3 bases short, with 4 bases between. This CDR3 reads CASSPHYEQYF. Written as DNA, the CDR3 is TGTGCCAGCAGCCCCCACTACGAGCAGTACTTC.

The rearrangement links TRBV3-1 (or the pseudogene TRBV3-2) to TRBJ2-7; 7 positions agree with TRBD1. The CDR3 extends over 13 amino acids. V lost 6 bases and J lost 3; bases outside the gene matches: 5. Germline V lookup: CDR1 LGHDT, CDR2 YNNKEL (reference sequence). The CDR3 here is CASSRTGNYEQYF. CDR3 sequence (DNA): TGTGCCAGCAGTCGGACAGGTAACTACGAGCAGTACTTC.

The CDR3 sequence: CASTGLSRNTGELFF. CDR3 nucleotides: TGTGCCAGCACGGGTCTGTCTAGGAACACCGGGGAGCTGTTTTTT. The chain recombines TRBV2 with TRBJ2-2, with unresolved D. Per the germline V gene, CDR1 is SNHLY and CDR2 is FYNNEI. The V gene lost 7 bases and the J gene lost 1 base, with 13 bases spanning the gap. This CDR3 is built from 15 residues.

The rearrangement joins TRBV3-1 (or the pseudogene TRBV3-2) to TRBJ1-4, with 10 bases matching TRBD1. Looked up from germline, CDR1 is LGHDT and CDR2 is YNNKEL (reference sequence). Unmatched junction bases numbered 8, after V lost 5 bases and J lost 8 bases. CDR3 size: 15 residues. This CDR3 is CASSRQGARFEKLFF. For the CDR3, the DNA is TGTGCCAGCAGCAGACAGGGGGCAAGATTCGAAAAACTGTTTTTT.

This sequence joins TRBV5-4 and TRBJ1-1; D gene uncertain. V was trimmed by 4 bases and J by 1 base, leaving 8 bases between them. CDR3 length equals 13 residues. Germline values: CDR1 SGHNT, CDR2 YYREEE (reference sequence). CDR3 amino acids: CASSIPGNTEAFF. CDR3 sequence (DNA): TGTGCCAGCAGCATCCCAGGGAACACTGAAGCTTTCTTT. Full variable domain (missing parts from reference TRBV5-4 and TRBJ1-1): ETGVTQSPTHLIKTRGQQVTLRCSSQSGHNTVSWYQQALGQGPQFIFQYYREEENGRGNFPPRFSGLQFPNYSSELNVNALELDDSALYLCASSIPGNTEAFFGQGTRLTVV.

This clone is a singleton in its sample. V usage is TRBV5-1 and J usage is TRBJ1-6; 7 bases align to TRBD1. The V and J ends lost 4 bases and 7 bases, in that order; junction bases with no gene match: 8. Germline values: CDR1 SGHRS, CDR2 YFSETQ. The length of the CDR3 is 15 residues. CDR3 in amino acids: CASSRTGTENSPLHF. The DNA for the CDR3 is TGCGCCAGCAGCAGAACCGGGACAGAGAATTCACCCCTCCACTTT.